These 24 T cell receptor beta chains share one sample of origin, sequenced in a study of T cells in Graves' hyperthyroidism and ophthalmopathy. Amplified TCR beta CDR3 regions came from RNA transcripts. TCR CDR3 underwent first-round RT-PCR with the HTBI primer set. TCRdb analysed the multiplex PCR reads with MiXCR anew, one entry per CDR3 protein. The sample holds hundreds of thousands of distinct CDR3 sequences; around 14% are singletons and the top ten take roughly 15%. The source material was blood. The receptors were sampled from a young woman with Graves' hyperthyroidism.

This chain links TRBV5-1 with TRBJ2-3, with a possible D match to TRBD2 (7 bases). CDR1 is SGHRS and CDR2 is YFSETQ in the germline V gene. Trimming took 0 bases from V and 1 from J, leaving 12 bases between them. This CDR3 is built from 16 residues. CDR3 DNA: TGCGCCAGCAGCTTGGGTGGGGGGGGCGGCACAGATACGCAGTATTTT. This sequence encodes CASSLGGGGGTDTQYF.

In DNA, the CDR3 is TGCAGCGTTGAGGGGGCGGGAGGGGGCTACACCTTC. Its translation: CSVEGAGGGYTF. The chain employs TRBV29-1 and TRBJ1-2; a possible D gene is TRBD1 (6 bases). CDR1 is SQVTM and CDR2 is ANQGSEA in the germline V gene. The germline V and J ends were trimmed by 3 bases and 8 bases, with 13 bases remaining between them. The CDR3 length is 12 residues.

This clonotype was seen a few times. The rearrangement uses TRBV6-2 or TRBV6-3 and TRBJ2-7; 10 bases are a match to TRBD2. Germline V CDR1 and CDR2: MNHEY, SVGEGT. V dropped 6 bases and J dropped 7; count of bases not matched to a gene: 9. The CDR3 has 14 residues. The DNA of the CDR3 is TGTGCCAGCAGCCGCACTCTAGCGGGGGCTGAGCAGTACTTC. Its protein product is CASSRTLAGAEQYF.

This clonotype has ten or more counts. V gene TRBV10-3 combines with J gene TRBJ1-1, with no clear D. From germline, CDR1 is ENHRY and CDR2 SYGVKD. The CDR3 contains 13 residues. Trimming stripped 10 bases from V and 1 base from J, with 13 bases between. The CDR3 region has the DNA TGTGCCACCGAGACGGAGAGGAACACTGAAGCTTTCTTT. This codes for CATETERNTEAFF.

This clonotype was recorded many times. J is TRBJ1-3 and V is TRBV11-2, with 10 bases fitting TRBD1. CDR1 is SGHAT, CDR2 FQNNGV, per germline. The V segment lost 5 bases and the J segment 9 bases; nucleotides outside the gene matches: 16. The CDR3 is made up of 17 amino acids. CDR3 in amino acids: CASSPRPPGQGIGTIYF. For the CDR3, the DNA is TGTGCCAGCAGCCCCCGCCCCCCGGGACAGGGGATTGGCACCATATATTTT.

This clonotype was counted a few times. The chain uses TRBV4-1 and TRBJ2-7; D remains ambiguous. Germline lookup yields CDR1 MGHRA and CDR2 YSYEKL. This CDR3 spans 14 amino acids. Trimming took 0 bases from V and 0 from J, leaving 6 bases between them. The CDR3 region has the DNA TGCGCCAGCAGCCAAGAGCCGGGCTCCTACGAGCAGTACTTC. Encoded protein: CASSQEPGSYEQYF.

This clonotype has at least ten counts. This sequence joins TRBV28 and TRBJ2-5, with 10 bases identical to TRBD2. V was clipped by 4 bases and J by 5 bases; unmatched bases: 13. CDR1 is MDHEN, CDR2 SYDVKM, per germline. This CDR3 is built from 17 residues. The chain's CDR3 is CASSSHGLADPAETQYF. The CDR3 DNA reads as TGTGCCAGCAGTTCCCATGGACTAGCGGACCCCGCGGAGACCCAGTACTTC.

The J gene is TRBJ1-1, the V gene TRBV30, with a weak D call TRBD1 (5 bases). V was pared by 0 bases and J by 7 bases, with 15 bases between. The CDR3 extends over 14 amino acids. Germline V gene sequence: CDR1 GTSNPN, CDR2 SVGIG (reference sequence). The CDR3 DNA reads as TGTGCCTGGAGTGTACGTTTGGGGGGGGATGAAGCTTTCTTT. It specifies CAWSVRLGGDEAFF.

The genes are TRBV27 and TRBJ2-4; D is ambiguous. Deletions cut 2 bases from V and 0 bases from J, with 8 bases between. Germline V gene lookup returns CDR1 MNHEY and CDR2 SMNVEV (reference sequence). The CDR3 has 15 residues. The CDR3 sequence is CASSLGGLAKNIQYF. The CDR3 DNA reads TGTGCCAGCAGTTTAGGTGGTTTAGCCAAAAACATTCAGTACTTC.

The chain couples TRBV6-6 to TRBJ1-4, with D uncertain. From germline, CDR1 is MNHNY and CDR2 SVGAGI (reference sequence). CDR3 length equals 14 residues. With 0 bases removed from V and 10 bases from J, the gap between germline ends came to 12 bases. The CDR3 bases are TGTGCCAGCAGTTACTCATTAAGGACGTCAAAACTGTTTTTT. Its protein product is CASSYSLRTSKLFF.

The sample holds many counts of this clonotype. The genes are TRBV24-1 and TRBJ1-5; TRBD1 matches 7 bases. Trimming cost V 9 bases and J 5 bases; bases outside gene matches: 6. CDR3 length: 13 residues. Germline V gene lookup returns CDR1 KGHDR and CDR2 SFDVKD. The CDR3 region is CATQDRSDQPQHF. Here the CDR3 DNA reads TGTGCCACCCAGGACAGGTCTGATCAGCCCCAGCATTTT.

This clonotype was found many times. The rearrangement links TRBV24-1 to TRBJ2-2; D uncertain. Trimming pared 1 base from V and 3 bases from J, leaving 5 bases between. This CDR3 spans 14 amino acids. Per germline, CDR1 KGHDR and CDR2 SFDVKD. The DNA of the CDR3 is TGTGCCACCAGTGATTTATTTGACACCGGGGAGCTGTTTTTT. This codes for CATSDLFDTGELFF.

This clonotype was seen many times. The chain links TRBV27 to TRBJ2-3; D remains unclear. The V gene's germline CDR1 is MNHEY and CDR2 SMNVEV (reference sequence). This CDR3 has 15 residues. V gave up 5 bases and J gave up 6 bases, with 18 bases separating them. The CDR3 is CASSLSDRVPDTQYF. CDR3 DNA: TGTGCCAGCAGTCTCTCTGATCGGGTTCCCGATACGCAGTATTTT.

As to this clonotype: A single base separates this from a much larger clone, so it may be a read error. This chain joins TRBV28 and TRBJ2-3; TRBD1 matches at 8 bases. This CDR3 spans 13 amino acids. Looked up from germline, CDR1 is MDHEN and CDR2 is SYDVKM. This chain's CDR3 is CASKQGDTDAQYF. The CDR3 nucleotides are TGTGCCAGCAAACAGGGGGATACAGATGCGCAGTATTTT.

In this sample, this clonotype turned up a few times. The chain carries TRBV7-2 and TRBJ2-5; 12 bases align to TRBD2. V shed 5 bases, J shed 5 bases, and the junction held 3 bases outside the gene matches. The CDR3 runs 14 residues. Germline CDR1 and CDR2: SGHTA and FQGNSA. The CDR3 sequence: CASSTSGGSETQYF. The CDR3 nucleotides read TGTGCCAGCAGCACTAGCGGGGGGAGTGAGACCCAGTACTTC.

At least ten counts were recorded for this clonotype. The DNA of the CDR3 is TGTGCCAGTAGTGATTCGGGGGGCCTACTCGCAATCGGCAATCAGCCCCAGCATTTT. Protein sequence: CASSDSGGLLAIGNQPQHF. The genes are TRBV19 and TRBJ1-5; D perhaps matches TRBD1 (6 bases). Trimming shortened V by 5 bases and J by 2 bases, and 25 bases separated the two germline ends. CDR1 is LNHDA, CDR2 SQIVND, per germline (reference sequence). The CDR3 extends over 19 amino acids.

This clonotype was counted ten times or more. The CDR3 sequence is CASSLGTPRGLGTEAFF. The CDR3 DNA reads as TGCGCCAGCAGCTTAGGTACCCCCAGGGGGCTGGGCACTGAAGCTTTCTTT. J is TRBJ1-1 and V is TRBV5-1; 8 positions agree with TRBD1. The ends lost 2 bases at V and 4 bases at J; junction bases unmatched: 13. The CDR3 loop spans 17 amino acids. From germline, CDR1 is SGHRS and CDR2 YFSETQ.

The CDR3 region is CASSKPRGAGYTF. The CDR3 region has the DNA TGTGCCAGCAGCAAACCCCGGGGAGCTGGCTACACCTTC. The J gene is TRBJ1-2, the V gene TRBV2; D not certain. CDR3 length: 13 amino acids. The V end was cut by 6 bases, the J end by 7 bases, with 15 bases between. Germline lookup yields CDR1 SNHLY and CDR2 FYNNEI. The complete variable domain, with remaining parts taken from reference TRBV2 and TRBJ1-2, reads EPEVTQTPSHQVTQMGQEVILRCVPISNHLYFYWYRQILGQKVEFLVSFYNNEISEKSEIFDDQFSVERPDGSNFTLKIRSTKLEDSAMYFCASSKPRGAGYTFGSGTRLTVV.

This clonotype came up many times. The chain is built from TRBV28 and TRBJ2-1; D ambiguous. This CDR3 region has 17 residues. Trimming removed 5 bases at V and 1 base at J, with 18 bases between. In germline, CDR1 is MDHEN, CDR2 SYDVKM. The DNA of the CDR3 is TGTGCCAGCAGTCCTCGGATCTATCGCCGTTCCTACAATGAGCAGTTCTTC. This encodes CASSPRIYRRSYNEQFF.

The count of this clonotype is one. Possible read error: a much larger clone is one base away. Since the CDR3 does not end with the conserved phenylalanine or tryptophan, this likely comes from a read error. The chain is built from TRBV7-2 and TRBJ2-5; D remains ambiguous. Per germline, CDR1 SGHTA and CDR2 FQGNSA. V lost 5 bases, J lost 2 bases, and 12 bases lay in between. There are 14 residues in the CDR3. CDR3 DNA: TGTGCCAGCAGCACATACGGTGGACAAGAGACCCAGTACTCC. It yields the protein CASSTYGGQETQYS.

This clonotype was detected many times. The CDR3 loop reads CASSLGREVSYEQYF. Written as DNA, the CDR3 is TGCGCCAGCAGCCTGGGGCGGGAGGTTTCCTACGAGCAGTACTTC. The chain has TRBV5-1 and TRBJ2-7; TRBD2 matches at 8 bases. The CDR3 runs to 15 residues. With V trimmed by 4 bases and J by 1 base, 7 bases remained unmatched. In germline, CDR1 is SGHRS, CDR2 YFSETQ.

This clonotype has ten or more counts. The genes are TRBV7-9 and TRBJ1-6; the D gene is possibly TRBD1 (6 bases). The length of the CDR3 is 16 residues. Germline V gene data show CDR1 as SEHNR and CDR2 as FQNEAQ (reference sequence). V was shortened by 1 base and J by 5 bases, with 12 bases between the two germline ends. The CDR3 DNA reads TGTGCCAGCAGCTTAGACCGGGACATAAATAATTCACCCCTCCACTTT. It encodes CASSLDRDINNSPLHF.

Comments on this clonotype: The junction departs from germline at one end; a sequencing error may be responsible. The rearrangement links TRBV5-1 to TRBJ1-1; D is undetermined. There are 14 residues in the CDR3. From germline, CDR1 is SGHRS and CDR2 YFSETQ. CDR3 bases: TGCGCCAGCAGCCGAGGCGGCCTGAACACTAAAGCTTTCTTT. It specifies CASSRGGLNTKAFF. The full variable domain, completed using reference TRBV5-1 and TRBJ1-1, is KAGVTQTPRYLIKTRGQQVTLSCSPISGHRSVSWYQQTPGQGLQFLFEYFSETQRNKGNFPGRFSGRQFSNSRSEMNVSTLELGDSALYLCASSRGGLNTKAFFGQGTRLTVV.

In this sample, this clonotype turned up many times. The V and J genes are TRBV20-1 and TRBJ1-2; TRBD1 agrees at 9 bases. CDR1 DFQATT and CDR2 SNEGSKA come from the germline V gene (reference sequence). This CDR3 region has 15 residues. V gave up 0 bases and J gave up 4 bases; unmatched junction bases: 6. Here the CDR3 DNA reads TGCAGTGCTAGAGATCGGGACAGGGTGATCTATGGCTACACCTTC. It yields the protein CSARDRDRVIYGYTF.